The subject of this entry is one TCR beta chain. Germline V lookup: CDR1 LGHDT, CDR2 YNNKEL (reference sequence). J gave up 10 bases and V 6 bases, and 9 bases lay outside the gene matches. The CDR3 length is 14 residues. The data are from a study of blood T cell repertoires in COVID-19. Whole-study context: Donors in the United States, Italy and Spain gave samples during acute or convalescent COVID-19. In each case, the material was cDNA or gDNA derived from T cells, B-cell-depleted T cells, or PBMCs.

Per the original methods: Estimated nucleated cell counts came from reference gene primer amplification. Sequencing was performed with immunoSEQ multiplex PCR; in TCRdb, only in-frame clones are kept and a portion is missing. V, J and clone size derive from that table, while D and trimming were established from the DNA sequence. This table holds roughly 150,000 clones, around 82% found once. The V call is TRBV3-1 (or the pseudogene TRBV3-2), the J call TRBJ1-5; TRBD1 agrees at 10 bases. The sample taken for sequencing was peripheral blood. The receptor's source is a woman older than 75 with active or convalescent COVID-19. DNA of the CDR3: TGTGCCAGCAGTGGGACAGGGGAATACTCCCCCCAGCATTTT. Its translation is CASSGTGEYSPQHF.